These 12 T cell receptor beta chains originate from one sample sequenced in a study of identical twins. Each CDR3 protein is one row after TCRdb ran MiXCR on the 5' RACE reads. The table records hundreds of thousands of distinct CDR3 sequences, 15% to 20% of them present only once. Another study also made use of these data, one on T cells expressing NK-cell markers.

Material for sequencing was PBMCs. The receptors shown here come from a woman in her late teens or twenties in good health.

The chain combines TRBV4-1 with TRBJ1-4; D gene ambiguous. The V gene's germline CDR1 is MGHRA and CDR2 YSYEKL. Trimming stripped 1 base from V and 7 bases from J, with 13 bases between. This CDR3 region has 15 residues. The CDR3 sequence: CASSQVDPGGEKLFF. The CDR3 bases are TGCGCCAGCAGCCAAGTCGACCCGGGCGGTGAAAAACTGTTTTTT.

The chain links TRBV5-5 to TRBJ2-1; the match to TRBD1 covers 10 bases. The CDR3 covers 15 residues. V lost 3 bases to trimming and J lost 2 bases; unmatched junction nucleotides: 2. In germline, CDR1 is SGHKS, CDR2 YYEKEE (reference sequence). The CDR3 loop is CASSWGQGPYNEQFF. The CDR3 nucleotides read TGTGCCAGCAGCTGGGGACAGGGGCCCTACAATGAGCAGTTCTTC.

The genes are TRBV20-1 and TRBJ1-2; maybe TRBD1 (5 bases). The CDR3 extends over 14 amino acids. V lost 5 bases and J lost 5, with 18 bases in between. Germline CDR1 is DFQATT and CDR2 is SNEGSKA (reference sequence). The CDR3 nucleotides are TGCAGTGCTCGCTATCCCGGCAGGGCATATGGCTACACCTTC. As protein: CSARYPGRAYGYTF.

This clonotype was seen only a few times. The chain employs TRBV6-4 and TRBJ2-2, with D unclear. Germline V gene sequence: CDR1 MRHNA, CDR2 SNTAGT. The CDR3 is 13 residues long. The V and J ends lost 8 bases and 3 bases respectively, with 10 bases between them. CDR3: CASRSIDTGELFF. The CDR3 nucleotides read TGTGCCAGCCGATCCATCGACACCGGGGAGCTGTTTTTT.

This clonotype was seen repeatedly, ten times or more. The chain recombines TRBV20-1 with TRBJ1-5; TRBD1 aligns across 8 bases. The germline CDR1 and CDR2 sequences are DFQATT and SNEGSKA (reference sequence). The CDR3 sequence is 13 residues long. Losses at the gene ends were 5 bases for V and 9 bases for J; bases not matched to a gene: 9. This chain's CDR3 is CSALDRGDAPQHF. CDR3 bases: TGCAGTGCTCTCGACAGGGGCGACGCGCCCCAGCATTTT.

This clonotype was seen a handful of times. The chain carries TRBV6-6 and TRBJ2-1; D is possibly TRBD1 (6 bases). The CDR3 has 12 residues. V was trimmed by 4 bases and J by 9 bases, leaving 10 bases between them. CDR1 and CDR2 (germline): MNHNY, SVGAGI (reference sequence). The chain's CDR3 is CASSSIGGEQFF. The CDR3 coding sequence is TGTGCCAGCAGTTCGATAGGGGGTGAGCAGTTCTTC.

The V call is TRBV7-9, the J call TRBJ2-1; D is undetermined. This CDR3 contains 14 residues. V was trimmed by 5 bases and J by 2 bases, leaving 10 bases between them. CDR1 SEHNR and CDR2 FQNEAQ come from the germline V gene (reference sequence). CDR3 DNA: TGTGCCAGCAGCCCCGCCAGGCCCTACAATGAGCAGTTCTTC. Protein: CASSPARPYNEQFF.

The genes are TRBV5-1 and TRBJ1-2, with 10 bases fitting TRBD1. CDR3 size: 14 residues. The germline V gene has CDR1 SGHRS and CDR2 YFSETQ. J was trimmed by 6 bases and V by 4 bases; bases with no gene match: 6. CDR3 DNA sequence: TGCGCCAGCAGCCCAAGACAGGGGGCCCATGGCTACACCTTC. Translation gives CASSPRQGAHGYTF.

This clonotype was detected only a few times. The chain recombines TRBV6-5 with TRBJ2-7, with TRBD2 matching 7 bases. The CDR3 runs 16 residues. V gave up 3 bases and J gave up 5 bases; unmatched junction bases: 13. Germline assignment: CDR1 MNHEY and CDR2 SVGAGI. The CDR3 here is CASSYASGVVTNEQYF. Here the CDR3 DNA reads TGTGCCAGCAGTTATGCGAGCGGGGTGGTGACGAACGAGCAGTACTTC.

The rearrangement uses TRBV19 and TRBJ2-7; D not certain. Germline loops: CDR1 LNHDA, CDR2 SQIVND (reference sequence). The CDR3 spans 11 residues. With 1 base removed from V and 6 bases from J, the gap between germline ends came to 4 bases. The CDR3 DNA sequence: TGTGCCAGTAGTATAGGGACCGAGCAGTACTTC. It encodes CASSIGTEQYF. Based on the CDR3 plus reference TRBV19 and TRBJ2-7, the full variable domain is DGGITQSPKYLFRKEGQNVTLSCEQNLNHDAMYWYRQDPGQGLRLIYYSQIVNDFQKGDIAEGYSVSREKKESFPLTVTSAQKNPTAFYLCASSIGTEQYFGPGTRLTVT.

There are a few counts of this clonotype. This chain uses TRBV29-1 with TRBJ2-2; TRBD2 matches at 7 bases. V shed 8 bases and J 3 bases; nucleotides not matched to a gene: 6. CDR1 is SQVTM and CDR2 is ANQGSEA in the germline V gene. The CDR3 sequence is 13 residues long. The CDR3 region has the DNA TGCAGCCCAGGGAGGGTCCACACCGGGGAGCTGTTTTTT. It translates to CSPGRVHTGELFF.

A few counts support this clonotype. The chain uses TRBV27 and TRBJ2-1, with D hard to call. The CDR3 totals 13 residues. Germline V CDR1 and CDR2: MNHEY, SMNVEV (reference sequence). The V and J ends lost 5 bases and 9 bases respectively, with 14 bases between them. This chain's CDR3 is CASSPNIVSEQFF. The CDR3, as DNA: TGTGCCAGCAGTCCCAACATCGTCAGTGAGCAGTTCTTC.